The present T cell receptor (beta chain) was sequenced within a study of neurological immune-mediated disorders. Whole-study findings and limits: Across subjects, no CDR3 amino acid sequence appeared in expanded clones of more than one subject, a finding that suggested private repertoires in all groups.

The sample holds many counts of this clonotype. What it binds is not known. The unsorted libraries had their origin in 2 million PBMCs stored at -80 C. The CDR3 spans 13 residues. Trimming cost V 2 bases and J 4 bases, with 7 bases left between them. The germline gives CDR1 SGHKS, CDR2 YYEKEE (reference sequence). TCRdb independently ran MiXCR on the 5' RACE reads; one entry per CDR3 protein. The table has about 70,000 distinct CDR3 sequences, more than 3% seen once. The sequenced sample consisted of PBMCs. The receptor was derived from a woman aged 50 to 60 with multiple sclerosis. The gene calls are TRBV5-5 and TRBJ1-5, with a possible D match to TRBD1 (5 bases). CDR3 in amino acids: CASSFRGNQPQHF. DNA for the CDR3: TGTGCCAGCAGCTTCCGGGGGAATCAGCCCCAGCATTTT.